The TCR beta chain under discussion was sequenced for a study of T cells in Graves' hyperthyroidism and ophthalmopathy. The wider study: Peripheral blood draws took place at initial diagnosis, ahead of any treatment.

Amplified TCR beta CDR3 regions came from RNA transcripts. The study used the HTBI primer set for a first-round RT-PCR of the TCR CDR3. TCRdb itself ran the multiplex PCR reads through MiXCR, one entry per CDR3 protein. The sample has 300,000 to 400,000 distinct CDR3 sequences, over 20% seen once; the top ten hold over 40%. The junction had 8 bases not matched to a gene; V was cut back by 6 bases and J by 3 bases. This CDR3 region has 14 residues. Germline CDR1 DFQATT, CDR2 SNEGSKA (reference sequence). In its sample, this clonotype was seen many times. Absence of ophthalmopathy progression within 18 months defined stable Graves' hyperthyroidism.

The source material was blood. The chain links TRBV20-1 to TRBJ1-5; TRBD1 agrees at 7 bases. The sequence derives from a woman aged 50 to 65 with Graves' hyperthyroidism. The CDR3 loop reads CSADRTGLNQPQHF. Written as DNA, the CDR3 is TGCAGTGCCGACCGGACAGGTCTCAATCAGCCCCAGCATTTT.